The subject of this entry is one T cell receptor (beta chain). The germline V gene encodes CDR1 SGHTA and CDR2 FQGTGA. The junction had 5 bases not matched to a gene; V was cut back by 2 bases and J by 6 bases. The CDR3 is 14 residues long. In the source study's methods: Using reference gene primer amplification, nucleated cell counts were estimated. Assay: immunoSEQ multiplex PCR; the TCRdb copy retains only in-frame clones and omits some. That table furnishes V, J and clone size, whereas the DNA furnished D and trimming. The data show about 240,000 clones, approximately 78% seen once. The source of the sample is a study of blood T cell repertoires in COVID-19. Turning to the study itself: The samples span acute and convalescent COVID-19 from the United States, Italy and Spain.

The sequenced sample was peripheral blood. This receptor was taken from a woman in her sixties or seventies with active or convalescent COVID-19. This rearrangement joins TRBV7-3 to TRBJ2-7; 9 positions agree with TRBD1. CDR3 DNA: TGTGCCAGCAGCTTAGACAGGGGGTCCGGCGAGCAGTACTTC. Translating gives CASSLDRGSGEQYF.